The TCR beta chain described here comes from a study of human T cells and chemical hapten exposure. Whole-study findings and limits: Sensitization with DPC brought no change to TCRs above 1 in 1000 in frequency.

The time point: healthy volunteer bleed at 6 weeks. Total RNA was extracted from unfractionated whole blood. Library construction involved attaching unique molecular identifiers to individual cDNA molecules, which allowed quantitative, reproducible TCR counting. Per the study methods: Sequenced samples showed a median of around 93,000 TCRs each, with counts running from approximately 20,000 to 700,000. One entry per CDR3 protein results from TCRdb running MiXCR on the RACE reads. TCRdb's processing, not the authors' own work, is the source of the V and J calls. The table records approximately 34,000 distinct CDR3 sequences, approximately 5.5% of them present only once. CDR3 length: 18 amino acids. The germline V gene has CDR1 SGHAT and CDR2 FQNNGV. The junction had 10 bases not matched to a gene; V was cut back by 0 bases and J by 6 bases. The sample holds many counts of this clonotype. Its antigen remains unknown.

Sequencing input: whole blood. V is TRBV11-2 and J is TRBJ2-3; 12 bases line up with TRBD2. The receptor's source is a human donor in good health. Some clones in this sample may be carry-over from other donors' samples. The DNA of the CDR3 is TGTGCCAGCAGCTTAGATTGGGCTAGCGGGGGGGCAAGGGATACGCAGTATTTT. Amino acids: CASSLDWASGGARDTQYF.